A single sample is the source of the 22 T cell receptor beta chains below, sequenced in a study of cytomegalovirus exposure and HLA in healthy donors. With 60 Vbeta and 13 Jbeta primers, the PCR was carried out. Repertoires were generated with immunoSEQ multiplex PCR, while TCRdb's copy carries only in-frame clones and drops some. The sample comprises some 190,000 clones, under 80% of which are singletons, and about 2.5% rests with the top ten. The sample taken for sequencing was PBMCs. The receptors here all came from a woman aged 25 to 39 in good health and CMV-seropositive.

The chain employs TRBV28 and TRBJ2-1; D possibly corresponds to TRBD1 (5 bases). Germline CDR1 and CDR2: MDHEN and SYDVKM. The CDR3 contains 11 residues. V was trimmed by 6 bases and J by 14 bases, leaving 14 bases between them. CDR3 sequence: CASSIGAAEFF. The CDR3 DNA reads TGTGCCAGCAGCATTGGGGCGGCGGAGTTCTTC. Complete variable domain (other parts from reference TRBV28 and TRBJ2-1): DVKVTQSSRYLVKRTGEKVFLECVQDMDHENMFWYRQDPGLGLRLIYFSYDVKMKEKGDIPEGYSVSREKKERFSLILESASTNQTSMYLCASSIGAAEFFGPGTRLTVL.

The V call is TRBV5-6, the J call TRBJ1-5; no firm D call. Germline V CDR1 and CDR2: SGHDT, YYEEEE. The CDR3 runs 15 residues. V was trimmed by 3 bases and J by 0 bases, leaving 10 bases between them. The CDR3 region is CASSSNTYSNQPQHF. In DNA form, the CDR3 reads TGTGCCAGCAGCTCGAATACTTATAGCAATCAGCCCCAGCATTTT.

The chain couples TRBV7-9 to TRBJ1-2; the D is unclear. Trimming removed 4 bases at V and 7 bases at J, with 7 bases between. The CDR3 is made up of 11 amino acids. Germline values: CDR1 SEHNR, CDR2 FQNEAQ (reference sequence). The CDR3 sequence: CASSSVAGYTF. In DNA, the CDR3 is TGTGCCAGCAGCTCGGTAGCTGGCTACACCTTC.

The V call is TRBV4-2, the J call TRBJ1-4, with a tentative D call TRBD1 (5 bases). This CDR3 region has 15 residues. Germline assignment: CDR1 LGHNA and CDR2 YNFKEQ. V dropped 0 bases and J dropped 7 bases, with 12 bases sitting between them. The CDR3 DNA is TGTGCCAGCAGCCAAGACTGGCAGGGAGGTGAAAAACTGTTTTTT. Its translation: CASSQDWQGGEKLFF.

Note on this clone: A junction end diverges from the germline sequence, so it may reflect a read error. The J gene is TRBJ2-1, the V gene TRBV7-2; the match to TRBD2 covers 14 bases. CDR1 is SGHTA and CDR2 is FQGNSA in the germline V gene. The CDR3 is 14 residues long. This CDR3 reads CASSTGTSGGSSVF. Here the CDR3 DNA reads TGTGCCAGCAGCACCGGGACTAGCGGGGGCTCCTCGGTCTTC.

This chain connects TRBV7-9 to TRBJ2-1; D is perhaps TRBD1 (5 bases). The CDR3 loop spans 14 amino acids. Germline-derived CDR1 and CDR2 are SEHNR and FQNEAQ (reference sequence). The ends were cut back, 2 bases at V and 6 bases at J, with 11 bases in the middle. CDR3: CASSLRQGSNEQFF. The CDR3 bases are TGTGCCAGCAGCTTAAGGCAGGGATCCAATGAGCAGTTCTTC. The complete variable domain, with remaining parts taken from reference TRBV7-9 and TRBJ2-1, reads DTGVSQNPRHKITKRGQNVTFRCDPISEHNRLYWYRQTLGQGPEFLTYFQNEAQLEKSRLLSDRFSAERPKGSFSTLEIQRTEQGDSAMYLCASSLRQGSNEQFFGPGTRLTVL.

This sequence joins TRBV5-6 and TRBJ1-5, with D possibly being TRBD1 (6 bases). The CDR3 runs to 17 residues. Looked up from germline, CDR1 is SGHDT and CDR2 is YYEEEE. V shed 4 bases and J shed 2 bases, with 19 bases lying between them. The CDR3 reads CASSPAGGAVGNQPQHF. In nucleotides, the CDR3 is TGTGCCAGCAGCCCGGCTGGGGGCGCGGTGGGCAATCAGCCCCAGCATTTT.

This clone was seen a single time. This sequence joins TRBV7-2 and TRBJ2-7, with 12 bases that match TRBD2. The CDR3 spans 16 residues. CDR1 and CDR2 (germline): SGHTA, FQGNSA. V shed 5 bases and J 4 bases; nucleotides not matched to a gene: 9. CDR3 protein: CASSLRSSGGGYEQYF. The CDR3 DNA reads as TGTGCCAGCAGCCTAAGGTCTAGCGGGGGGGGGTACGAGCAGTACTTC.

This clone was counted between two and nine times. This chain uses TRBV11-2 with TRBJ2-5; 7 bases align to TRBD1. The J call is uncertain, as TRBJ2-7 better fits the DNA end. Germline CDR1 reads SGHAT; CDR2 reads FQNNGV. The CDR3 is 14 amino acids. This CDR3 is CASSLQTGYAEQYF. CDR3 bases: TGTGCCAGCAGCTTGCAGACAGGGTATGCCGAGCAGTACTTC.

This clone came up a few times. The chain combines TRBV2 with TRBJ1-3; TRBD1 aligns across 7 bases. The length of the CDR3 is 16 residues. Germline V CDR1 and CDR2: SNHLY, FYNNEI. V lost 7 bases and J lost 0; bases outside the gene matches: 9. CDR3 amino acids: CASKFDRAFSGNTIYF. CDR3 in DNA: TGTGCCAGCAAATTTGACAGGGCGTTCTCTGGAAACACCATATATTTT.

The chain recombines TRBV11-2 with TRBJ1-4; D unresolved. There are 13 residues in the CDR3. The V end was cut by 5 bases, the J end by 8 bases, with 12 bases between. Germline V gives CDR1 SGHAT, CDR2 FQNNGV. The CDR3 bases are TGTGCCAGCAGCCCCAGTTCTCGAGAAAAACTGTTTTTT. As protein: CASSPSSREKLFF.

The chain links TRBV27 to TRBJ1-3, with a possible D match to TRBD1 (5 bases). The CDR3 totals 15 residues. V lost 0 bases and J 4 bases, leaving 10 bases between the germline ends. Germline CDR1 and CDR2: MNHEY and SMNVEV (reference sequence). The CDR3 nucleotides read TGTGCCAGCAGTTTATCAGGGGATTACGGAAACACCATATATTTT. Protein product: CASSLSGDYGNTIYF.

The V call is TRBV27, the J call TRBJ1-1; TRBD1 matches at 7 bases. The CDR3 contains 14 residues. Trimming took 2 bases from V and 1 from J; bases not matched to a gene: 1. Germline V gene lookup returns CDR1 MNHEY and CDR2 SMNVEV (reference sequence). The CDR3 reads CASSLQGGNTEAFF. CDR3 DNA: TGTGCCAGCAGTTTACAGGGGGGGAACACTGAAGCTTTCTTT.

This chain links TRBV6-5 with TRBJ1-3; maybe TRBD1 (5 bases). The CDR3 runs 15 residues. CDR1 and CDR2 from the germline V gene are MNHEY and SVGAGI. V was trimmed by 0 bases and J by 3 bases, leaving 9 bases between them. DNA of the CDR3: TGTGCCAGCAGTTACTCGCGGGGCATTGGAAACACCATATATTTT. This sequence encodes CASSYSRGIGNTIYF.

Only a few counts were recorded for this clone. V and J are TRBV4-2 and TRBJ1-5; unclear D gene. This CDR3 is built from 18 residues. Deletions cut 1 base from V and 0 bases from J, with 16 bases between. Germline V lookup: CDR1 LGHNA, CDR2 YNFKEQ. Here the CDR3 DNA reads TGTGCCAGCAGCCAAGTGTCTTCAGCGGTGGATAGCAATCAGCCCCAGCATTTT. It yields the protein CASSQVSSAVDSNQPQHF.

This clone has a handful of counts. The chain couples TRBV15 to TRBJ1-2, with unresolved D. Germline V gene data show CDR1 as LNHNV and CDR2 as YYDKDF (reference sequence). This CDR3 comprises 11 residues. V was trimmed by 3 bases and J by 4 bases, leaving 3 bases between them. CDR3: CATSSRYGYTF. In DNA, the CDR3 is TGTGCCACCAGCAGCCGCTATGGCTACACCTTC.

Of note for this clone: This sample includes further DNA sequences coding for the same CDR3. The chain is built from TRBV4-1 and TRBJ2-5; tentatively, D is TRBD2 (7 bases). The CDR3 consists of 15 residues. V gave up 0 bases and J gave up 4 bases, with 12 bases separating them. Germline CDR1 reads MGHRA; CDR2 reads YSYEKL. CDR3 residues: CASSQDGRGAETQYF. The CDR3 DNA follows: TGCGCCAGCAGCCAAGACGGTCGGGGGGCAGAGACCCAGTACTTC.

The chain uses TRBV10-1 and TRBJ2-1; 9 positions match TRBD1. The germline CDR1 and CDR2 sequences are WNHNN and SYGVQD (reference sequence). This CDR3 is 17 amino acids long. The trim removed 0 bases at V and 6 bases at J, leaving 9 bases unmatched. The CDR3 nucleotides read TGCGCCAGCAGTGAGTCCTTGCGGGGACAGGGCGTCAATGAGCAGTTCTTC. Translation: CASSESLRGQGVNEQFF.

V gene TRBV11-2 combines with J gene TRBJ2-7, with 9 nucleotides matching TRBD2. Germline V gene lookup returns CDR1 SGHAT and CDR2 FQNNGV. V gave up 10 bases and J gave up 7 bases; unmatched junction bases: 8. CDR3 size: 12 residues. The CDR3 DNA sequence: TGTGCCACCGAGGGCGGGGGGGATGAGCAGTACTTC. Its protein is CATEGGGDEQYF.

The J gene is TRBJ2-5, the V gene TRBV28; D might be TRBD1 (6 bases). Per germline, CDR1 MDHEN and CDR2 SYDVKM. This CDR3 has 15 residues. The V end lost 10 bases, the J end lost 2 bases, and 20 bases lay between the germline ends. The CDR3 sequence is CAIETGTYGQETQYF. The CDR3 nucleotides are TGTGCCATCGAGACCGGGACATACGGACAAGAGACCCAGTACTTC.

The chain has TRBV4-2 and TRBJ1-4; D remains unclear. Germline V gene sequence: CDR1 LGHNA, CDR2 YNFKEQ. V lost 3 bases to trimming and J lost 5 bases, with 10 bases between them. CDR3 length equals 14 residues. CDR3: CASSHQAVNEKLFF. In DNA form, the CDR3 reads TGTGCCAGCAGCCACCAAGCCGTCAATGAAAAACTGTTTTTT.

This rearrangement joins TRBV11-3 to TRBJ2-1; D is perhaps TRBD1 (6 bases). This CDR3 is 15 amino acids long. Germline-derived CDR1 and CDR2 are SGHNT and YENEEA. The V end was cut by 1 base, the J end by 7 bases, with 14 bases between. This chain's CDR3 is CASSLGGGLFNEQFF. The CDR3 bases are TGTGCCAGCAGCTTAGGTGGGGGCCTGTTTAATGAGCAGTTCTTC.